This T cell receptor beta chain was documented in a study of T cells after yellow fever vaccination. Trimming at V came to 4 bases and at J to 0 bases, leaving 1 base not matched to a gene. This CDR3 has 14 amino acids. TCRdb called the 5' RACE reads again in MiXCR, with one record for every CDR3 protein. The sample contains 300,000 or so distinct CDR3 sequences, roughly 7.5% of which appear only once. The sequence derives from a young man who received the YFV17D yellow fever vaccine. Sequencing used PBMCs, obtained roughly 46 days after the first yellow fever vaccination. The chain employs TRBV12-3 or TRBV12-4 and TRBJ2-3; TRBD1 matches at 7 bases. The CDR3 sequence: CASSWDSSTDTQYF. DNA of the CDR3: TGTGCCAGCAGTTGGGACAGTAGCACAGATACGCAGTATTTT.